This paragraph covers one T cell receptor (beta chain) sequence. Libraries were prepared by immunoSEQ multiplex PCR; TCRdb keeps only in-frame clonotypes and omits some of them. Of more than 400,000 clones listed, around 90% are singletons. CDR1 is MDHEN and CDR2 is SYDVKM in the germline V gene. There are 14 residues in the CDR3. Trimming left V 8 bases short and J 7 bases short, with 15 bases between. The data were taken from a study of blood T cell repertoires in COVID-19. Study overall: The United States, Italy and Spain were the sources of the acute and convalescent COVID-19 samples.

Individuals aged about 18 to 100 years were recruited from 24 US areas. Assignment of participants to cohorts was predicated upon participant-reported clinical history. This receptor was taken from a woman aged 18 to 35 who had recovered from COVID-19. Sequencing was done on a sample of PBMCs or T cells enriched from blood (not recorded which). The chain combines TRBV28 with TRBJ1-6; the D gene is possibly TRBD1 (5 bases). CDR3 nucleotide sequence: TGTGCCAGCCGACTGGACATCTCGAATTCACCCCTCCACTTT. Amino acid sequence: CASRLDISNSPLHF.